The 11 T cell receptor beta chains below were found in one sample sequenced in a study of T cell changes during pregnancy in multiple sclerosis. Clones were sequenced by immunoSEQ multiplex PCR, and TCRdb holds only the in-frame ones, with some missing. The profile covers approximately 53,000 clones, with about 93% appearing a single time and 0.2% to 0.3% taken by the ten largest. Here the sequenced sample was CD4+ T cells from peripheral blood mononuclear cells, taken in the second trimester of pregnancy. The receptors here all came from a female donor with multiple sclerosis, enrolled in a pregnancy study.

J is TRBJ2-1 and V is TRBV7-6; no clear D. CDR3 length equals 13 residues. Germline V CDR1 and CDR2: SGHVS, FNYEAQ. The V gene lost 2 bases and the J gene lost 5 bases, with 7 bases spanning the gap. The CDR3 is CASSLQVDNEQFF. CDR3 sequence (DNA): TGTGCCAGCAGCTTACAGGTTGACAATGAGCAGTTCTTC.

V and J are TRBV7-9 and TRBJ1-4, with a tentative D call TRBD1 (6 bases). Trimming shortened V by 5 bases and J by 0 bases, and 19 bases separated the two germline ends. The germline CDR1 and CDR2 sequences are SEHNR and FQNEAQ (reference sequence). The CDR3 loop spans 18 amino acids. In DNA form, the CDR3 reads TGTGCCAGCAGCCCACGGGGTGGACAGCGTGCAACTAATGAAAAACTGTTTTTT. It yields the protein CASSPRGGQRATNEKLFF.

The gene calls are TRBV9 and TRBJ2-6, with a tentative D call TRBD2 (6 bases). V lost 4 bases, J lost 3 bases, and 11 bases lay in between. The CDR3 sequence is 15 residues long. The germline gives CDR1 SGDLS, CDR2 YYNGEE. This CDR3 reads CASSPGTLGANVLTF. For the CDR3, the DNA is TGTGCCAGCAGCCCGGGGACTCTTGGGGCCAACGTCCTGACTTTC.

J is TRBJ2-5 and V is TRBV7-3, with 7 bases identical to TRBD1. This CDR3 spans 14 amino acids. V lost 5 bases to trimming and J lost 3 bases; unmatched junction nucleotides: 6. From germline, CDR1 is SGHTA and CDR2 FQGTGA. CDR3 nucleotide sequence: TGTGCCAGCAGCAACACAGGGGAGAAAGAGACCCAGTACTTC. Amino acid sequence: CASSNTGEKETQYF.

This clone turned up a few times. The chain has TRBV27 and TRBJ2-1; a weak D match, TRBD2 (7 bases). The CDR3 runs 16 residues. The germline CDR1 and CDR2 sequences are MNHEY and SMNVEV (reference sequence). Trimming pared 3 bases from V and 0 bases from J, leaving 12 bases between. The DNA for the CDR3 is TGTGCCAGCAGTTTCAGCGGGACAAGCTCCTACAATGAGCAGTTCTTC. Protein: CASSFSGTSSYNEQFF.

This chain connects TRBV5-6 to TRBJ1-3; TRBD1 aligns across 8 bases. Trimming cost V 5 bases and J 0 bases; bases outside gene matches: 7. The germline gives CDR1 SGHDT, CDR2 YYEEEE. This CDR3 is built from 16 residues. CDR3 in DNA: TGTGCCAGCAGTTTGACAGGGGTGAGCTCTGGAAACACCATATATTTT. It yields the protein CASSLTGVSSGNTIYF.

This clone appeared once. The rearrangement joins TRBV7-9 to TRBJ2-5; the match to TRBD2 covers 10 bases. Germline V lookup: CDR1 SEHNR, CDR2 FQNEAQ (reference sequence). The CDR3 length is 16 residues. V shed 3 bases and J 1 base; nucleotides not matched to a gene: 5. The CDR3 coding sequence is TGTGCCAGCAGCTTCCTAGCGGGGGCTACCCAAGAGACCCAGTACTTC. Protein: CASSFLAGATQETQYF.

The chain couples TRBV7-2 to TRBJ2-1; D might be TRBD1 (5 bases). Germline V lookup: CDR1 SGHTA, CDR2 FQGNSA. The CDR3 is 16 residues long. V lost 5 bases and J lost 6, with 20 bases in between. CDR3 loop: CASSGWTSRVTNEQFF. The CDR3, as DNA: TGTGCCAGCAGCGGCTGGACATCTAGGGTCACCAATGAGCAGTTCTTC.

This clone was picked up a small number of times. V and J are TRBV2 and TRBJ1-1; tentative D call: TRBD1 (6 bases). V lost 7 bases to trimming and J lost 4 bases, with 16 bases between them. Germline V gene data show CDR1 as SNHLY and CDR2 as FYNNEI. This CDR3 comprises 14 residues. The CDR3 sequence is CASTAGARGTEAFF. The CDR3 DNA reads as TGTGCCAGCACGGCGGGGGCACGGGGCACTGAAGCTTTCTTT.

The rearrangement uses TRBV2 and TRBJ1-5, with a possible D match to TRBD1 (6 bases). Trimming stripped 1 base from V and 6 bases from J, with 10 bases between. Germline loops: CDR1 SNHLY, CDR2 FYNNEI. CDR3 length: 14 amino acids. CDR3 in amino acids: CASSEGQGRQPQHF. CDR3 nucleotides: TGTGCCAGCAGTGAAGGGCAGGGGCGTCAGCCCCAGCATTTT.

This clone is a singleton in its sample. The chain carries TRBV15 and TRBJ2-5, with 11 nucleotides matching TRBD1. The CDR3 is 17 residues long. Germline-derived CDR1 and CDR2 are LNHNV and YYDKDF (reference sequence). Germline trimming cut 0 bases from V and 5 bases from J; bases unmatched to any gene: 8. The CDR3 loop is CATSRDGTGGWRETQYF. CDR3 in DNA: TGTGCCACCAGCAGAGATGGGACAGGGGGTTGGAGGGAGACCCAGTACTTC.